This section outlines one T cell receptor (beta chain) sequence together with its context. Produced via immunoSEQ multiplex PCR; TCRdb's table is partial and in-frame only. Of some 720,000 clones listed, roughly 90% are singletons. This sample is drawn from a study of shared T cell receptors in the human thymus. This CDR3 spans 13 amino acids. V lost 2 bases and J 6 bases, leaving 10 bases between the germline ends. Germline-derived CDR1 and CDR2 are SNHLY and FYNNEI. This sample was shared with a second study, whose subject was human thymus T cells. That paper adds: Unrelated people showed highly overlapping thymic repertoires, related research reported.

The sequence came from a boy in the first two years of life with a congenital heart defect. The chain employs TRBV2 and TRBJ1-2, with D maybe TRBD1 (5 bases). Sequenced sample: thymocytes. DNA for the CDR3: TGTGCCAGCAGTGAATCAGGGATCCATGGCTACACCTTC. Its translation is CASSESGIHGYTF.